The entry below describes one T cell receptor beta chain. Its antigen is as yet unknown. The data originate from a study of neoadjuvant anti-PD-1 for oral cavity cancer. Whole-study context: Patients mostly received three to four biweekly nivolumab doses at 3 mg/kg before surgery. Non-progressing patients received a fourth nivolumab dose near day 43, then surgery on days 50-56. Findings and limits, study-wide: Treg/Th17 ratio rose with pretreatment blood and fell with post-treatment tumor TCRbeta clonality. TCR analyses covered only three patients per response group.

The assay was immunoSEQ multiplex PCR, and TCRdb's table has in-frame clones only and misses some. Of about 7,000 clones listed, about 78% are singletons. The germline gives CDR1 SNHLY, CDR2 FYNNEI. The CDR3 consists of 14 residues. Trimming took off 6 bases at V and 8 bases at J, with 19 bases between the two ends. The chain is built from TRBV2 and TRBJ1-1; D is perhaps TRBD1 (5 bases). Specimen: PBMCs, collected before nivolumab (anti-PD-1) treatment. This receptor was obtained from a person aged 35-80 years with oral cavity squamous cell carcinoma. CDR3 sequence: CASRDTGSAGEAFF. The CDR3 DNA follows: TGTGCCAGCAGGGATACAGGTTCGGCGGGGGAAGCTTTCTTT.